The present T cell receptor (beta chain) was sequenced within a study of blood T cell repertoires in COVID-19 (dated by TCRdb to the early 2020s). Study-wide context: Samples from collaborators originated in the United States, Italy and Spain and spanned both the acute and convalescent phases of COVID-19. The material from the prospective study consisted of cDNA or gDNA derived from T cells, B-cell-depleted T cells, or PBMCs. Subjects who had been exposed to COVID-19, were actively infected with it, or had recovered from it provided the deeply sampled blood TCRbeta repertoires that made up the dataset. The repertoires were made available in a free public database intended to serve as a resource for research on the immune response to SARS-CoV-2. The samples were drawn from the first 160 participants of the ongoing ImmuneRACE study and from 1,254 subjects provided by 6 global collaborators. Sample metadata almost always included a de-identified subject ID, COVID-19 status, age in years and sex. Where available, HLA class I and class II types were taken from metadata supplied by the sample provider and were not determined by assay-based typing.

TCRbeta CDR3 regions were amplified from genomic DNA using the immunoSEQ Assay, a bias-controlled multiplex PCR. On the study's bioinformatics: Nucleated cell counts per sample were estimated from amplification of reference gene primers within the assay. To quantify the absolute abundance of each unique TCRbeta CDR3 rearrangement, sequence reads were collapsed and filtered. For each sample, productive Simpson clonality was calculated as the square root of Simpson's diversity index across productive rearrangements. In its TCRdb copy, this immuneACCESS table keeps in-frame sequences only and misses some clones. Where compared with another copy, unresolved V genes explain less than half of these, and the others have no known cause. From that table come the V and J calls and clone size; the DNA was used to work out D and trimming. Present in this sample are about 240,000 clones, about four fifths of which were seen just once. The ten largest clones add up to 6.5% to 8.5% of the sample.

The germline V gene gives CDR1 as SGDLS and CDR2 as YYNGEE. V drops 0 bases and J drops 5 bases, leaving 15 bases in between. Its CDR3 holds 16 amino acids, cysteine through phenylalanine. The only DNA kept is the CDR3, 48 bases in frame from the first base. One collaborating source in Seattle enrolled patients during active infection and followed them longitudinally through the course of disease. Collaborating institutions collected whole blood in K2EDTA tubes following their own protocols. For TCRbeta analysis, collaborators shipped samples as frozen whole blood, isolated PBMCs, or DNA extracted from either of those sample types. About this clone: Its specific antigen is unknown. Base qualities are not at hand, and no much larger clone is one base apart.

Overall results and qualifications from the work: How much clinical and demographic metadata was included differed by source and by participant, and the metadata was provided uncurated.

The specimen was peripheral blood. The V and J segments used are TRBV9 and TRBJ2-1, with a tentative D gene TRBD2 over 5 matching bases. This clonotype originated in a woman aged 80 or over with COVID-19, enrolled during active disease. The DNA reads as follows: TGTGCCAGCAGCGTAGCTGGGGTTCGGGATAACAATGAGCAGTTCTTC. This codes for CASSVAGVRDNNEQFF.